This T cell receptor beta chain was recovered during a study of T cell responses to AZD1222 COVID-19 vaccine. Generated by immunoSEQ multiplex PCR, the TCRdb table keeps only in-frame clones and is missing some. The data show about 84,000 clones, with approximately 85% seen just once and 9.5% to 13% held by the top ten. On this clone itself: Its antigen is still unknown.

Overall study results and limits: The repertoires were collected only after the peak T cell response. The study reported that nearly half of spike-specific TCRs target unmutated variant regions. Donor demographics were predominantly white British with a female majority; clonal diversity may be underestimated.

Whether given at about 4 or about 12 weeks, second doses were pooled. The sequencing used peripheral blood, collected 28 days after the second AZD1222 dose. The sequence was collected from an adult who received the AZD1222 COVID-19 vaccine.

The CDR3 coding sequence is TGTGCCAGCAGCTCATGGACAGGGACCAACGAGCAGTACTTC. It translates to CASSSWTGTNEQYF. The J gene is TRBJ2-7, the V gene TRBV7-2; 8 bases match TRBD1. J was trimmed by 5 bases and V by 4 bases; bases with no gene match: 7. This CDR3 has 14 residues. The germline CDR1 and CDR2 sequences are SGHTA and FQGNSA. Looking up the rest from reference TRBV7-2 and TRBJ2-7 gives the full variable domain: GAGVSQSPSNKVTEKGKDVELRCDPISGHTALYWYRQSLGQGLEFLIYFQGNSAPDKSGLPSDRFSAERTGGSVSTLTIQRTQQEDSAVYLCASSSWTGTNEQYFGPGTRLTVT.